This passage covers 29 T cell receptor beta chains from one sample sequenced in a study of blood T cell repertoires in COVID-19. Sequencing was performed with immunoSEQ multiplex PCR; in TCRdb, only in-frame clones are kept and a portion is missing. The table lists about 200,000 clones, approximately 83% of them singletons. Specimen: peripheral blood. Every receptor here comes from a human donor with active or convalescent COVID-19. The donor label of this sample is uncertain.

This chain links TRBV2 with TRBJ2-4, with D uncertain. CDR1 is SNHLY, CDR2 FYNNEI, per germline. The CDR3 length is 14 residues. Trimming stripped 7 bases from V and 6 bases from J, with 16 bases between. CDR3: CASTLMSERNIQYF. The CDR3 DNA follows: TGTGCCAGCACCCTTATGAGCGAGCGAAACATTCAGTACTTC.

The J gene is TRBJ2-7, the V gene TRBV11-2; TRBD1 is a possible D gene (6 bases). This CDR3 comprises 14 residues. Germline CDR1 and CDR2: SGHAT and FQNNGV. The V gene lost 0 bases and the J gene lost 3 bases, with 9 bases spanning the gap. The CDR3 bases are TGTGCCAGCAGCTTAGATACAGGGAGCTACGAGCAGTACTTC. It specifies CASSLDTGSYEQYF. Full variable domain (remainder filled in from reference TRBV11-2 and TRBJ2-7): EAGVAQSPRYKIIEKRQSVAFWCNPISGHATLYWYQQILGQGPKLLIQFQNNGVVDDSQLPKDRFSAERLKGVDSTLKIQPAKLEDSAVYLCASSLDTGSYEQYFGPGTRLTVT.

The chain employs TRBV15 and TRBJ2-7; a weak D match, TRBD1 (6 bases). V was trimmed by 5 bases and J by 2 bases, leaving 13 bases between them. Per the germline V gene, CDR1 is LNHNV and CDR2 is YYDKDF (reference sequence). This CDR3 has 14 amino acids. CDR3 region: CATSRGQLAYEQYF. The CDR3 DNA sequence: TGTGCCACCAGCCGCGGACAGTTGGCCTACGAGCAGTACTTC.

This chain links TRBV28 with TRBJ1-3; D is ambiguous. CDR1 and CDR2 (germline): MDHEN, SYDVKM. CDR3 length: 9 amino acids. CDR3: CVLGNTIYF. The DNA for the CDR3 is TGTGTCCTAGGAAACACCATATATTTT.

This chain's CDR3 is CASSYDTDSFYEQYF. In DNA form, the CDR3 reads TGTGCCAGCAGTTACGACACCGACAGTTTCTACGAGCAGTACTTC. The V call is TRBV6-5, the J call TRBJ2-7; D might be TRBD1 (5 bases). Trimming left V 2 bases short and J 3 bases short, with 14 bases between. Germline V CDR1 and CDR2: MNHEY, SVGAGI. This CDR3 has 15 amino acids.

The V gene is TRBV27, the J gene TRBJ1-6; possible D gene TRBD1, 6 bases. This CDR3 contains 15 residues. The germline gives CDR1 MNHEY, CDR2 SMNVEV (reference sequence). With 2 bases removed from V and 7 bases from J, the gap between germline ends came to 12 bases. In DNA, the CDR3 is TGTGCCAGCAGTTTAACCGGGACACCGAATTCACCCCTCCACTTT. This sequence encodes CASSLTGTPNSPLHF.

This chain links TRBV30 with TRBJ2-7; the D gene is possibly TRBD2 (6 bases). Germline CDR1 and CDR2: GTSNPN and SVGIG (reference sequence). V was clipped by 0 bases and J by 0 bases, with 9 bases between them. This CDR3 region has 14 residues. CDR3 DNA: TGTGCCTGGAGTGTACATAGCGGCTCCTACGAGCAGTACTTC. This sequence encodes CAWSVHSGSYEQYF.

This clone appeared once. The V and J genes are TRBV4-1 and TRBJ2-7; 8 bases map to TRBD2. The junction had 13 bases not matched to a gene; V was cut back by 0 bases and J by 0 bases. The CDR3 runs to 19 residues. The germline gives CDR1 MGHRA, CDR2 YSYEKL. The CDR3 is CASSQEGLAGLSVSYEQYF. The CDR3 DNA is TGCGCCAGCAGCCAAGAAGGCCTAGCGGGTCTCTCTGTCTCCTACGAGCAGTACTTC.

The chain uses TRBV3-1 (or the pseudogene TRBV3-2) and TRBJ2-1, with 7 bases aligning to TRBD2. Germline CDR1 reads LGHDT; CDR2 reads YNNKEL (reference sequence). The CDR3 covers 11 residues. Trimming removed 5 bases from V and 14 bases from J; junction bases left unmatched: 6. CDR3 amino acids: CASSYSGAEFF. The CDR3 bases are TGTGCCAGCAGCTACAGCGGGGCGGAGTTCTTC.

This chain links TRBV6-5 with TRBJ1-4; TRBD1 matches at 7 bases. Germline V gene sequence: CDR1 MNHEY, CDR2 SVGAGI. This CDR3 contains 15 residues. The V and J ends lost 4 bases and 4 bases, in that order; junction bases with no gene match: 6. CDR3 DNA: TGTGCCAGCAGTTTATCCGGGACAGATAATGAAAAACTGTTTTTT. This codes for CASSLSGTDNEKLFF.

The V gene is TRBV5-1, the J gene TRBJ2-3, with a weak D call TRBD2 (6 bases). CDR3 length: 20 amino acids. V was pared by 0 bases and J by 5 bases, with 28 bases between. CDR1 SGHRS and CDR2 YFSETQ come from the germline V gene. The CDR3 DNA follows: TGCGCCAGCAGCTTGGTCTTACCAATAGCGGACCTGCGAAAGGAAGATACGCAGTATTTT. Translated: CASSLVLPIADLRKEDTQYF.

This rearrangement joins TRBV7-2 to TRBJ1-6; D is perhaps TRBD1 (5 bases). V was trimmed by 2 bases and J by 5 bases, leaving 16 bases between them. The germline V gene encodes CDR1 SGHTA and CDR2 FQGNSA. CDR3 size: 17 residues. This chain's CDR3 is CASSLTLGRTNNSPLHF. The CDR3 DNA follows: TGTGCCAGCAGCTTAACGCTGGGGCGCACTAATAATTCACCCCTCCACTTT.

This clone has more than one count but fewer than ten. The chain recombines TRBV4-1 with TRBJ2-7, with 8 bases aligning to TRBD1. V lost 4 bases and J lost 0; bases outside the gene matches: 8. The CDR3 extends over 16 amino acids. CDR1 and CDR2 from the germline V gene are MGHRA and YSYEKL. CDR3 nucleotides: TGCGCCAGCAGCCTTTGGACAGGGTCAAGCTCCTACGAGCAGTACTTC. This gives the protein CASSLWTGSSSYEQYF.

The CDR3 bases are TGTGCCAGCAGTTTGGGGGGATGGGACGAGCAGTACTTC. Protein sequence: CASSLGGWDEQYF. The genes are TRBV27 and TRBJ2-7; D is possibly TRBD2 (6 bases). This CDR3 is built from 13 residues. Deletions cut 3 bases from V and 5 bases from J, with 11 bases between. Germline loops: CDR1 MNHEY, CDR2 SMNVEV (reference sequence).

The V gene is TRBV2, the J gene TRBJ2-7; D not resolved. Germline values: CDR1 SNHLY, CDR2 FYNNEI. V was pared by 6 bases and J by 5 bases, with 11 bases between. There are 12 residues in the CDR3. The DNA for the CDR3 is TGTGCCAGCAGCCTAGACTCGGACGAGCAGTACTTC. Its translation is CASSLDSDEQYF.

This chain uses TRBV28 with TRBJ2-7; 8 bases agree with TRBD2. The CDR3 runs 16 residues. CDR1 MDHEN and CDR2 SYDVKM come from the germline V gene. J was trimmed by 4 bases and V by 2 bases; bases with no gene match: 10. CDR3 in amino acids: CASSLGLLAGIYEQYF. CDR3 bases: TGTGCCAGCAGTTTAGGGCTGCTAGCGGGTATTTACGAGCAGTACTTC.

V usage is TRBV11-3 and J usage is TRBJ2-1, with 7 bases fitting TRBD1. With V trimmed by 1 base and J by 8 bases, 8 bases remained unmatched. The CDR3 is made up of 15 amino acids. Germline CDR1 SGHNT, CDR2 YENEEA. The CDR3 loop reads CASSLVGTEGDEQFF. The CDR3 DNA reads TGTGCCAGCAGCTTAGTAGGGACAGAGGGGGATGAGCAGTTCTTC.

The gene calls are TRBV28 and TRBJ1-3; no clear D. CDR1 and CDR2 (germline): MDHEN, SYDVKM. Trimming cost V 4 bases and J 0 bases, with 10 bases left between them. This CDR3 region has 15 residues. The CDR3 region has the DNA TGTGCCAGCAGTTCGACTGAAAACTCTGGAAACACCATATATTTT. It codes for CASSSTENSGNTIYF.

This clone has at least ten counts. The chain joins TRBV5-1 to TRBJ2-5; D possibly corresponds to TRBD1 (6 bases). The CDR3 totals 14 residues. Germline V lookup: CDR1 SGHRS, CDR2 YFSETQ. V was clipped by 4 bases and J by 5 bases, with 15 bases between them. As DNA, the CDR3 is TGCGCCAGCAGCCCAGCGACAGGAATCGAGACCCAGTACTTC. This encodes CASSPATGIETQYF.

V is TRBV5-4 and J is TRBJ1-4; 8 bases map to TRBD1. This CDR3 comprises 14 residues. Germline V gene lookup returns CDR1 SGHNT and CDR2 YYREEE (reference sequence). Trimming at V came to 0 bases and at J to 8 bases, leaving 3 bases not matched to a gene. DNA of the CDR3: TGTGCCAGCAGCTTGGGCAGGGGGCAGGAAAAACTGTTTTTT. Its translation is CASSLGRGQEKLFF.

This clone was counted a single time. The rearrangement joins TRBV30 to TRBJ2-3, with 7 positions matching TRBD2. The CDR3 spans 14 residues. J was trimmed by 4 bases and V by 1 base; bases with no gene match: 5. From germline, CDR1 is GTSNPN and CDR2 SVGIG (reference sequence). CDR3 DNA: TGTGCCTGGAGTGGGTCGGGGGGTCCAGATACGCAGTATTTT. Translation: CAWSGSGGPDTQYF.

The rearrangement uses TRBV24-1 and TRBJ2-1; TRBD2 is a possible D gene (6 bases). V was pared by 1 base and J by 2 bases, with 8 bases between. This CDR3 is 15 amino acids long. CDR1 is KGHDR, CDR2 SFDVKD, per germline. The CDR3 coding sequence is TGTGCCACCAGTGATTTAACGGGAGCCTACAATGAGCAGTTCTTC. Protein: CATSDLTGAYNEQFF.

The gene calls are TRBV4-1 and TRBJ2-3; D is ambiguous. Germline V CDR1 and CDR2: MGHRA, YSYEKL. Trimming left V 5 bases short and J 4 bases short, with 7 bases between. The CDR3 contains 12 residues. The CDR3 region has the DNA TGCGCCAGCAGCGCGCTACCAGATACGCAGTATTTT. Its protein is CASSALPDTQYF.

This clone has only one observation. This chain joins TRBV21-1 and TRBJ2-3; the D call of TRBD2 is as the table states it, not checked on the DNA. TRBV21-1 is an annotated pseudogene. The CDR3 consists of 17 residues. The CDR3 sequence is CASSIPQAGGPTDTQYF. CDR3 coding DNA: TGTGCCAGCTCGATCCCGCAAGCGGGAGGGCCAACAGATACGCAGTATTTT.

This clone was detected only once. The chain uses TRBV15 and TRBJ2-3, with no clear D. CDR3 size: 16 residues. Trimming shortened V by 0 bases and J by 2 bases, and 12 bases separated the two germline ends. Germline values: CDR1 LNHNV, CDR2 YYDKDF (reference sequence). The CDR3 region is CATSRERGHFTDTQYF. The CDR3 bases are TGTGCCACCAGCAGAGAGAGAGGTCATTTCACAGATACGCAGTATTTT.

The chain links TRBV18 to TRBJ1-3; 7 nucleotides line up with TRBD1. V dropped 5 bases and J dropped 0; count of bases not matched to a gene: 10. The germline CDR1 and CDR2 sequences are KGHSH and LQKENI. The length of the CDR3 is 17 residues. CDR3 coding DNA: TGTGCCAGCTCAGCCCGCGGGACAGCATACTCTGGAAACACCATATATTTT. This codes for CASSARGTAYSGNTIYF. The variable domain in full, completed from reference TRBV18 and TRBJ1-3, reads NAGVMQNPRHLVRRRGQEARLRCSPMKGHSHVYWYRQLPEEGLKFMVYLQKENIIDESGMPKERFSAEFPKEGPSILRIQQVVRGDSAAYFCASSARGTAYSGNTIYFGEGSWLTVV.

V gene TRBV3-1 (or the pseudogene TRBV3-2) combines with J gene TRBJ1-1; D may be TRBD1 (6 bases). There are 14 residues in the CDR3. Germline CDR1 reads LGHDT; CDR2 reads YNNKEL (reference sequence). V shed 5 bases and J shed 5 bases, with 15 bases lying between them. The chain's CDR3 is CASSKGGGVTEAFF. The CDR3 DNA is TGTGCCAGCAGCAAGGGAGGGGGGGTGACTGAAGCTTTCTTT.

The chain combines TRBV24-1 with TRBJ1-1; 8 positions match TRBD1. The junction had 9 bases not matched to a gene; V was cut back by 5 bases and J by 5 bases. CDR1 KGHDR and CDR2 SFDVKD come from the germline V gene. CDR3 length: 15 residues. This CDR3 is CATSVGQVGKTEAFF. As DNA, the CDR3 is TGTGCCACCAGTGTGGGACAGGTAGGAAAGACTGAAGCTTTCTTT.

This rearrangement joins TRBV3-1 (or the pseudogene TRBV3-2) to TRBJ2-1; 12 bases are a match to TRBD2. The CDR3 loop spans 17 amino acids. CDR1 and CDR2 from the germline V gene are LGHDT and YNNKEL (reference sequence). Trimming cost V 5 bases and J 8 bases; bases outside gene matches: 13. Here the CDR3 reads CASSLGLAGRTRHEQFF. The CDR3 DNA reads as TGTGCCAGCAGCTTAGGACTAGCGGGACGTACACGTCATGAGCAGTTCTTC.